The 10 T cell receptor beta chains listed next were all sequenced from one sample in a study of a mutant IDH1 vaccine in newly diagnosed glioma (dated by TCRdb to about 2021). The library was prepared using the immunoSEQ multiplex PCR assay. TCRdb took this table from immuneACCESS and kept in-frame rearrangements with V and J called. Such tables lack part of the clones; where checked against another copy, unresolved V genes explain under half of the gap, and the rest is unexplained. The sample records tens of thousands of clones, roughly 87% of which are singletons. Of the sample, roughly a fifth falls within the top ten clones. The time point label here, explained by the study, means: baseline, week 1 (first vaccination visit). Taken with the paper, the label for treatment or condition translates to: pre-vaccination baseline after standard-of-care therapy. The sequenced sample was PBMCs, obtained from a glioma patient treated with radiotherapy, temozolomide or both. These receptors all stem from a man between 25 and 39 years old with glioma.

The rearrangement uses TRBV4-3 and TRBJ2-5; 9 bases are a match to TRBD2. From germline, CDR1 is LGHNA and CDR2 YSLEER. V trimming: 1 base; J trimming: 5 bases; junction bases outside the gene matches: 5. The CDR3 has 15 amino acids. CDR3 region: CASSQGGGDGETQYF. CDR3 bases: TGCGCCAGCAGCCAAGGCGGGGGGGATGGCGAGACCCAGTACTTC.

The J gene is TRBJ1-4, the V gene TRBV15; D uncertain. Looked up from germline, CDR1 is LNHNV and CDR2 is YYDKDF (reference sequence). The CDR3 length is 12 residues. V lost 1 base, J lost 8 bases, and 5 bases lay in between. CDR3 in amino acids: CATSRVGEKLFF. In DNA form, the CDR3 reads TGTGCCACCAGCAGAGTAGGGGAAAAACTGTTTTTT.

The chain joins TRBV7-9 to TRBJ2-1, with 12 positions matching TRBD2. The CDR3 sequence is 14 residues long. Trimming removed 4 bases from V and 9 bases from J; junction bases left unmatched: 4. Germline values: CDR1 SEHNR, CDR2 FQNEAQ (reference sequence). This CDR3 is CASSSRTSGIEQFF. CDR3 sequence (DNA): TGTGCCAGCAGCTCAAGGACTAGCGGGATTGAGCAGTTCTTC.

The CDR3 DNA is TGTGCCTGGAGTGTGGCTAGCGGGGGTTCAGATACGCAGTATTTT. It encodes CAWSVASGGSDTQYF. This rearrangement joins TRBV30 to TRBJ2-3; TRBD2 matches at 10 bases. Germline V gene data show CDR1 as GTSNPN and CDR2 as SVGIG (reference sequence). The V and J ends lost 0 bases and 4 bases, in that order; junction bases with no gene match: 4. There are 15 residues in the CDR3. The variable domain in full, with the rest retrieved from reference TRBV30 and TRBJ2-3, is SQTIHQWPATLVQPVGSPLSLECTVEGTSNPNLYWYRQAAGRGLQLLFYSVGIGQISSEVPQNLSASRPQDRQFILSSKKLLLSDSGFYLCAWSVASGGSDTQYFGPGTRLTVL.

V usage is TRBV19 and J usage is TRBJ2-7, with 12 bases identical to TRBD2. The CDR3 loop spans 13 amino acids. CDR1 and CDR2 from the germline V gene are LNHDA and SQIVND (reference sequence). The V segment lost 9 bases and the J segment 10 bases; nucleotides outside the gene matches: 10. The CDR3 DNA is TGTGCCAGCGGGACTAGCGGGCTGGTGGAACAGTACTTC. This gives the protein CASGTSGLVEQYF.

The chain has TRBV6-5 and TRBJ1-2, with TRBD1 matching 7 bases. This CDR3 comprises 15 residues. Germline lookup yields CDR1 MNHEY and CDR2 SVGAGI. Germline trimming cut 6 bases from V and 0 bases from J; bases unmatched to any gene: 7. Written as DNA, the CDR3 is TGTGCCAGCAGCACTAACAGGGGACCTAACTATGGCTACACCTTC. Translating gives CASSTNRGPNYGYTF.

This rearrangement joins TRBV27 to TRBJ2-7; 7 nucleotides line up with TRBD1. Germline V gene sequence: CDR1 MNHEY, CDR2 SMNVEV (reference sequence). This CDR3 has 15 residues. The trim removed 6 bases at V and 1 base at J, leaving 9 bases unmatched. The CDR3 reads CASRDDRDSSYEQYF. CDR3 in DNA: TGTGCCAGCAGAGACGACCGGGACAGTTCCTACGAGCAGTACTTC.

The J gene is TRBJ2-3, the V gene TRBV10-2; D call uncertain. The length of the CDR3 is 13 residues. Germline CDR1 is WSHSY and CDR2 is SAAADI. The ends were cut back, 6 bases at V and 2 bases at J, with 9 bases in the middle. DNA of the CDR3: TGCGCCAGCAGATCGGAACCCACAGATACGCAGTATTTT. It yields the protein CASRSEPTDTQYF.

The chain combines TRBV30 with TRBJ2-3, with a possible D match to TRBD2 (7 bases). The CDR3 sequence is 14 residues long. V was pared by 0 bases and J by 9 bases, with 16 bases between. Germline CDR1 reads GTSNPN; CDR2 reads SVGIG (reference sequence). The CDR3: CAWSVGGERGTQYF. The CDR3 coding sequence is TGTGCCTGGAGTGTAGGGGGGGAACGGGGCACGCAGTATTTT. Looking up the rest from reference TRBV30 and TRBJ2-3 gives the full variable domain: SQTIHQWPATLVQPVGSPLSLECTVEGTSNPNLYWYRQAAGRGLQLLFYSVGIGQISSEVPQNLSASRPQDRQFILSSKKLLLSDSGFYLCAWSVGGERGTQYFGPGTRLTVL.

The rearrangement links TRBV9 to TRBJ1-5; 7 nucleotides agree with TRBD1. In germline, CDR1 is SGDLS, CDR2 YYNGEE. The CDR3 totals 14 residues. V lost 3 bases to trimming and J lost 4 bases; unmatched junction nucleotides: 4. The CDR3 coding sequence is TGTGCCAGCAGCGCGACAGGGAGGAATCAGCCCCAGCATTTT. It specifies CASSATGRNQPQHF.